This T cell receptor beta chain was captured by sequencing in a study of control samples from healthy donors and cancer patients. The CDR3 loop spans 14 amino acids. Looked up from germline, CDR1 is GTSNPN and CDR2 is SVGIG (reference sequence). Trimming cost V 0 bases and J 8 bases, with 11 bases left between them. Sequencing was performed with immunoSEQ multiplex PCR; in TCRdb, only in-frame clones are kept and a portion is missing. The table shows 150,000 to 190,000 clones, with approximately 93% occurring only once. The sequenced sample was blood. This TCR was recovered from a man in his forties or fifties in good health. This sequence joins TRBV30 and TRBJ1-6, with D unclear. The DNA of the CDR3 is TGTGCCTGGAGTGTACTAACTGTTGATTCACCCCTCCACTTT. As protein: CAWSVLTVDSPLHF.